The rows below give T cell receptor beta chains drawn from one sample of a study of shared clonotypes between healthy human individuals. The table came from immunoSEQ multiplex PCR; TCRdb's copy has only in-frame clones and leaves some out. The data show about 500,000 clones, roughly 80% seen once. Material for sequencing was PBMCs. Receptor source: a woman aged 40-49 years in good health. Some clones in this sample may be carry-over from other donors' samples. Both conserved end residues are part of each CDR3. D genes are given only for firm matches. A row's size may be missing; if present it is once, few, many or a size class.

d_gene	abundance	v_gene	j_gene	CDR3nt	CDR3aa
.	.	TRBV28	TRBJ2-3	TGTGCCACTACGATGGGAGATACGCAGTATTTT	CATTMGDTQYF
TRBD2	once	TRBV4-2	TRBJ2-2	TGTGCCAGCAGCCAAGAGACTAGCGGGAGGGCCGGGGAGCTGTTTTTT	CASSQETSGRAGELFF
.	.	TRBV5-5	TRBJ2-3	TGTGCCAGCAGCTTCACAGGCACTGGCACAGATACGCAGTATTTT	CASSFTGTGTDTQYF
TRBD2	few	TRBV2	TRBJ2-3	TGTGCCAGCAGCGGACTAGCGAGCACAGATACGCAGTATTTT	CASSGLASTDTQYF
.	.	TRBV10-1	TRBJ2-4	TGCGCCAGCAGTGTCGATGCCAAGAACATTCAGTACTTC	CASSVDAKNIQYF
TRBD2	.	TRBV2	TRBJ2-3	TGTGCCAGCAGGGGCGGGACTACCGAGTCTACGCAGTATTTT	CASRGGTTESTQYF
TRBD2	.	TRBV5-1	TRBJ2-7	TGCGCCAGCAGCAAGACTAGCGGGAGTACCGAGCAGTACTTC	CASSKTSGSTEQYF
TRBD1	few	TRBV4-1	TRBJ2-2	TGCGCCAGCAGCCGCCTACAGGGGTCGACCACCGGGGAGCTGTTTTTT	CASSRLQGSTTGELFF
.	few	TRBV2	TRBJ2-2	TGTGCCAGCAGATCACAGGGTAGCACCGGGGAGCTGTTTTTT	CASRSQGSTGELFF
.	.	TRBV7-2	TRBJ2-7	TGTGCCAGCAGCTTAGAAAACGGGATGAGGGAGCAGTACTTC	CASSLENGMREQYF
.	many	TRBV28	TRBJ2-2	TGTGCCAACCTCGACAGTGACACCGGGGAGCTGTTTTTT	CANLDSDTGELFF
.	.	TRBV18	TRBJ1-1	TGTGCCAGCTCACCACCAAGGGGTCTGAACACTGAAGCTTTCTTT	CASSPPRGLNTEAFF
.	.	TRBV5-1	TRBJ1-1	TGCGCCAGCAGCTTGGGGGGACGGACGAACACTGAAGCTTTCTTT	CASSLGGRTNTEAFF
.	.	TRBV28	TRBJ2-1	TGTGCCAGCAGTCCCCCTCAGACAGTCCGGTGGAACAATGAGCAGTTCTTC	CASSPPQTVRWNNEQFF
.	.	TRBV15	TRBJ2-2	TGTGCCACCAGCAGAGAGTTAGTTCGGACCGGGGAGCTGTTTTTT	CATSRELVRTGELFF
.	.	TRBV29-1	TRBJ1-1	TGCAGCGTCCCCCTCGGGGCCAGGAACACTGAAGCTTTCTTT	CSVPLGARNTEAFF
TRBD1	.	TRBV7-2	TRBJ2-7	TGTGCCAGCAGCTTAACAACTCCGGGACAGGTGGCTTACGAGCAGTACTTC	CASSLTTPGQVAYEQYF
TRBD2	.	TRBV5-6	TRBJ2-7	TGTGCCAGCAGCTTGGGCGGGAGGGCCCCTCGGGAGCAGTACTTC	CASSLGGRAPREQYF
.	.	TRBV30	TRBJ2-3	TGTGCCTGGAGTGTATGGCGAGGGACAGATACGCAGTATTTT	CAWSVWRGTDTQYF
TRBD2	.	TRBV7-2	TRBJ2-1	TGTGCCAGCAGCTTTGATAGCGGGAGAGTTGAGCAGTTCTTC	CASSFDSGRVEQFF
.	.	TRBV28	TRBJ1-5	TGTGCCAGCAGTTTAGGCGGCGTGAGGGATCAGCCCCGGCATTTT	CASSLGGVRDQPRHF
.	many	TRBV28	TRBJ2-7	TGTGCCAGCAGTTTATGGGGATACGAGCAGTACTTC	CASSLWGYEQYF
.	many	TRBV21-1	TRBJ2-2	TGTGCCAGCAGCAATAGGGCTAGCGGGGCTCCCGGGGAGCTGTTTTTT	CASSNRASGAPGELFF
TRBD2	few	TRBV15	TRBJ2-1	TGTGCCACCAGCAGGCCTATAGCGGGAGGGTATGAGCAGTTCTTC	CATSRPIAGGYEQFF
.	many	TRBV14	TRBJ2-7	TGTGCCAGCAGCCAAGATCTCGCTAGCGAGAGGTACGAGCAGTACTTC	CASSQDLASERYEQYF
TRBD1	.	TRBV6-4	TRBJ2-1	TGTGCCAGCAGTGCCCAGGGGGACAATGAGCAGTTCTTC	CASSAQGDNEQFF
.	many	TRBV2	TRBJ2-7	TGTGCCAGCAGTGAACAGGGATACGAGCAGTACTTC	CASSEQGYEQYF
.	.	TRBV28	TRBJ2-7	TGTGCCAGCAGTTTACAGGGGCCGACCTACGAGCAGTACTTC	CASSLQGPTYEQYF
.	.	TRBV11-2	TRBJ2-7	TGTGCCAGCAGCTTAGCCCGGGACACCTCGGGAGAGCAGTACTTC	CASSLARDTSGEQYF
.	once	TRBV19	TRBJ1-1	TGTGCCAGTAAGCTGCAGGGTACGTCCACTGAAGCTTTCTTT	CASKLQGTSTEAFF
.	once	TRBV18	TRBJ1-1	TGTGCCAGCTCACCTAACAGTTGGGGTGAAGCTTTCTTT	CASSPNSWGEAFF
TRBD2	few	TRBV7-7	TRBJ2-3	TGTGCCAGCAGTCCGGCGGGAGGGCCGACAGATACGCAGTATTTT	CASSPAGGPTDTQYF
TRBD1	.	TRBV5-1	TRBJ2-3	TGCGCCAGCAGCTTTCAGGGGGCGCCGGATACGCAGTATTTT	CASSFQGAPDTQYF
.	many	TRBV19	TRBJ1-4	TGTGCCAGTAGTATGAGTAGGGCGGACGAAAAACTGTTTTTT	CASSMSRADEKLFF
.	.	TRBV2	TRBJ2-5	TGTGCCAGCAGTGAATTAGCTAGGGCCCAGGAGACCCAGTACTTC	CASSELARAQETQYF
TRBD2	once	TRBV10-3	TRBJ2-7	TGTGCCATCAAACCCGGGACTAGCGGAAACTACGAGCAGTACTTC	CAIKPGTSGNYEQYF
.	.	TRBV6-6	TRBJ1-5	TGTGCCAGCAGAGGCCTCGAGGGTTCCAATCAGCCCCAGCATTTT	CASRGLEGSNQPQHF
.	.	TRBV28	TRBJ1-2	TGTGCCAGCAGTTTGGTACAGTCAAACCTTCGCTACACCTTC	CASSLVQSNLRYTF
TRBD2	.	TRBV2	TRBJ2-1	TGTGCCAGCAGTGACAGCGGGAGGGACTCTTCCTACAATGAGCAGTTCTTC	CASSDSGRDSSYNEQFF
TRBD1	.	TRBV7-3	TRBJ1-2	TGTGCCAGCAGTCCAACCGGGACAGGGACCGCCACCTTC	CASSPTGTGTATF
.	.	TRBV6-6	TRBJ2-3	TGTGCCAGCAGCCGTCTGGGAGTAGGCGCAGATACGCAGTATTTT	CASSRLGVGADTQYF